The table lists the clone carrying this T cell receptor beta chain with a few counts. No antigen is known for it. Template switching introduced a universal primer site, and the cDNA bore unique molecular identifiers. MiXCR was run by TCRdb on the 5' RACE reads, yielding one entry per CDR3 protein. The sample carries approximately 590,000 distinct CDR3 sequences, 9.6% recorded once. This CDR3 has 15 amino acids. The J segment lost 6 bases and the V segment lost 3 bases, leaving 6 bases of the junction unmatched. In germline, CDR1 is SGHTA, CDR2 FQGNSA. These data are taken from a study of identical twins. Study-wide findings and caveats: Fewer insertions were carried by abundant cord blood beta clonotypes, but none was seen in memory repertoires.

The data were also submitted as part of a second study, on yellow fever vaccine responses in identical twins.

This rearrangement joins TRBV7-2 to TRBJ2-7; 12 bases map to TRBD1. The sequence derives from a woman aged 18 to 35 in good health. Source material: PBMCs. For the CDR3, the DNA is TGTGCCAGCAGCTTCGCTGGGACAGGGGGCTCCGAGCAGTACTTC. As protein: CASSFAGTGGSEQYF. Using reference TRBV7-2 and TRBJ2-7 for the parts outside the CDR3, the full variable domain is GAGVSQSPSNKVTEKGKDVELRCDPISGHTALYWYRQSLGQGLEFLIYFQGNSAPDKSGLPSDRFSAERTGGSVSTLTIQRTQQEDSAVYLCASSFAGTGGSEQYFGPGTRLTVT.